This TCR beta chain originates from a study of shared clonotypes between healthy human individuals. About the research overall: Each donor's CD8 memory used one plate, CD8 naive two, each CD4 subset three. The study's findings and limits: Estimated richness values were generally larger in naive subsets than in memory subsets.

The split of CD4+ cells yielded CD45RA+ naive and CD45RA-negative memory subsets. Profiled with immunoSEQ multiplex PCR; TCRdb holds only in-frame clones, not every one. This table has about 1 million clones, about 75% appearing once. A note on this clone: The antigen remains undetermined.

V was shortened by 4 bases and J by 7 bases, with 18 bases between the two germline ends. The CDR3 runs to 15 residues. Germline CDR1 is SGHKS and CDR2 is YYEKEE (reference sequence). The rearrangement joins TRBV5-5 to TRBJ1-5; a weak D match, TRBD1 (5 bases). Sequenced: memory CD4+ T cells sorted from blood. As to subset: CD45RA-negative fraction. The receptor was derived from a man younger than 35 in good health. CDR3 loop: CASSRTSAGVQPQHF. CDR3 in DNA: TGTGCCAGCAGCCGTACGTCCGCGGGGGTGCAGCCCCAGCATTTT.